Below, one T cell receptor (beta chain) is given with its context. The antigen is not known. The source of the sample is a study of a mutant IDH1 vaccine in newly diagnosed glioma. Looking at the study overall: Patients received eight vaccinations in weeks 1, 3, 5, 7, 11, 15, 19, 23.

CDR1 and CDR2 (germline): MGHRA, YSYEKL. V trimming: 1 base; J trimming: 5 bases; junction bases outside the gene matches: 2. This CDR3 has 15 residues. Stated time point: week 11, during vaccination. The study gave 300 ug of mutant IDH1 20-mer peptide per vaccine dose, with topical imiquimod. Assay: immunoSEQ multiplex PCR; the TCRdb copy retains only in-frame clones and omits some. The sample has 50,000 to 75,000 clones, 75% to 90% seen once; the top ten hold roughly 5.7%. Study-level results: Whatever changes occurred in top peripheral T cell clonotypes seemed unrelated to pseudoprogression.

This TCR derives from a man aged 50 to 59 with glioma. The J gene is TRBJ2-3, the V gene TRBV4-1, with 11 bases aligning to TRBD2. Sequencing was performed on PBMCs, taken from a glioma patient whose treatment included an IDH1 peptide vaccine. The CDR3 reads CASSQGSGRGDTQYF. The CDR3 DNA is TGCGCCAGCAGCCAAGGTAGCGGGAGGGGAGATACGCAGTATTTT.